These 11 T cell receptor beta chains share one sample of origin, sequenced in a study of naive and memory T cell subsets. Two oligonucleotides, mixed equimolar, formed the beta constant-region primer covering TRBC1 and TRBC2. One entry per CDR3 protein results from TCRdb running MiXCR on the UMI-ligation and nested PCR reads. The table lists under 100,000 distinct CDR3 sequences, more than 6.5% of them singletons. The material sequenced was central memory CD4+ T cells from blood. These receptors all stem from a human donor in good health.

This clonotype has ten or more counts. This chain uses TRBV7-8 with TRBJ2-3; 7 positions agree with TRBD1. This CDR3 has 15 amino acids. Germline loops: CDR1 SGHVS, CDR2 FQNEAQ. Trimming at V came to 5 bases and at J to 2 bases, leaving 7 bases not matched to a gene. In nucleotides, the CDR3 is TGTGCCAGCAGCGCTAGGGACAGACCCACAGATACGCAGTATTTT. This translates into CASSARDRPTDTQYF.

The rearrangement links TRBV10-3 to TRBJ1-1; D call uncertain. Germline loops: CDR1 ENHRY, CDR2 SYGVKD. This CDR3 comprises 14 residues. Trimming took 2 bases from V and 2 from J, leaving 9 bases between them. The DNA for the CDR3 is TGTGCCATCAGTGAGCCCGGGTTAAACACTGAAGCTTTCTTT. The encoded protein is CAISEPGLNTEAFF.

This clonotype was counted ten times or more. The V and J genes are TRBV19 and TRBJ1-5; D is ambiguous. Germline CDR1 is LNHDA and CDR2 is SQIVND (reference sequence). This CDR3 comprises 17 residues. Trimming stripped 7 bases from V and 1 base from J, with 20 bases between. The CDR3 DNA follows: TGTGCCAGTAAACCCAGCGGCTCGGAGGTCAGCAATCAGCCCCAGCATTTT. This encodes CASKPSGSEVSNQPQHF.

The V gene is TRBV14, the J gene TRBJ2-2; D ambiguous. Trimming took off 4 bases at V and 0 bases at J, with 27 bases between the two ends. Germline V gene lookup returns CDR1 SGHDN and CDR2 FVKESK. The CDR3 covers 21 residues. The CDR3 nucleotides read TGTGCCAGCAGCCCCACCCCATATATAACGGTCCGGTGGCCGAACACCGGGGAGCTGTTTTTT. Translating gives CASSPTPYITVRWPNTGELFF.

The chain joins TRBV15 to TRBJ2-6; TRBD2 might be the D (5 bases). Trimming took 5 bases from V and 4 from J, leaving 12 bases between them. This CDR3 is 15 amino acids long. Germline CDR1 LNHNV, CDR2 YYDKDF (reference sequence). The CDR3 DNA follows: TGTGCCACCAGCGGAGGTTCCTACGGGGCCAACGTCCTGACTTTC. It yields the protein CATSGGSYGANVLTF.

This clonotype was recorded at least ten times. The CDR3 loop reads CASSKRSTANTGELFF. In nucleotides, the CDR3 is TGTGCCAGCAGCAAGCGCTCGACAGCTAACACCGGGGAGCTGTTTTTT. The V call is TRBV7-2, the J call TRBJ2-2; weak D call: TRBD1 (5 bases). CDR1 is SGHTA and CDR2 is FQGNSA in the germline V gene. V was shortened by 5 bases and J by 2 bases, with 15 bases between the two germline ends. The CDR3 loop spans 16 amino acids.

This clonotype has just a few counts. DNA of the CDR3: TGTGCCAGCAGCTTACAAGCTAGCGGGATAATCTACGAGCAGTACTTC. It encodes CASSLQASGIIYEQYF. This chain joins TRBV7-2 and TRBJ2-7; 9 bases match TRBD2. Per germline, CDR1 SGHTA and CDR2 FQGNSA. Losses at the gene ends were 2 bases for V and 3 bases for J; bases not matched to a gene: 8. This CDR3 has 16 amino acids.

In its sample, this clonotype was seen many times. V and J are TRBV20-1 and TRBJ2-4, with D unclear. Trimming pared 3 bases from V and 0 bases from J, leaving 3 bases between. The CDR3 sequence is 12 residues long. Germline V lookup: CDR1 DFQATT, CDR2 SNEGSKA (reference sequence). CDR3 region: CSASLAKNIQYF. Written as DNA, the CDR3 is TGCAGTGCTAGCCTAGCCAAAAACATTCAGTACTTC.

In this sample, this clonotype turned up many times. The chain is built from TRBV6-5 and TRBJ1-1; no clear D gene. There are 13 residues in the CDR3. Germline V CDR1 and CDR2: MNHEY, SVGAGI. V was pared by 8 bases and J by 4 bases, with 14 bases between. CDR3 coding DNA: TGTGCCAGCGCCGTTGGGGTATCCACTGAAGCTTTCTTT. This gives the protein CASAVGVSTEAFF.

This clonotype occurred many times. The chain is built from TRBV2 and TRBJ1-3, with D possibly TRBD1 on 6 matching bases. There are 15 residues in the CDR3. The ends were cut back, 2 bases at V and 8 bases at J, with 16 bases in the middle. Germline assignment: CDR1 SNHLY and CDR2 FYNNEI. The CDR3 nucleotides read TGTGCCAGCAGTGAAAGGGGGACGATTCGGGACACCATATATTTT. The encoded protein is CASSERGTIRDTIYF.

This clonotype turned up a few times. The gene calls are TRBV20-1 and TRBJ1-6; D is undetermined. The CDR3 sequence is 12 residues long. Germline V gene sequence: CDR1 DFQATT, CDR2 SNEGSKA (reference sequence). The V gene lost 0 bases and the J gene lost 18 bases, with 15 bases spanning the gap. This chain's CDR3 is CSARDFPGLYHF. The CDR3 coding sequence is TGCAGTGCTAGAGATTTCCCCGGACTCTACCACTTT.